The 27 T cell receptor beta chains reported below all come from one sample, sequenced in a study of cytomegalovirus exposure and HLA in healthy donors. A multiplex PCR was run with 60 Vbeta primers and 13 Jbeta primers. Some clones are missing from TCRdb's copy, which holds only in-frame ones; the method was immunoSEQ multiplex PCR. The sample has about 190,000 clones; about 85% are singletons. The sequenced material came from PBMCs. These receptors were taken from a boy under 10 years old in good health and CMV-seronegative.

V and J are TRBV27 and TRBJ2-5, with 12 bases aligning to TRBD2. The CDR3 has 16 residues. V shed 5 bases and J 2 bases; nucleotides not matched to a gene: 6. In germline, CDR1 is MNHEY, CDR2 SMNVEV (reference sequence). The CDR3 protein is CASSLLTSGGQETQYF. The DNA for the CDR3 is TGTGCCAGCAGTCTACTGACTAGCGGGGGACAAGAGACCCAGTACTTC.

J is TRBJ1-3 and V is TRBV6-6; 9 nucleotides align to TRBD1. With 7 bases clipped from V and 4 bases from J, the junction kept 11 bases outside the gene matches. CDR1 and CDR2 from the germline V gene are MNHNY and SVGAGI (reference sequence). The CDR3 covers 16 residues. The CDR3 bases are TGTGCCAGCACCTTCACTGGACAGGGGAGGGGAAACACCATATATTTT. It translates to CASTFTGQGRGNTIYF.

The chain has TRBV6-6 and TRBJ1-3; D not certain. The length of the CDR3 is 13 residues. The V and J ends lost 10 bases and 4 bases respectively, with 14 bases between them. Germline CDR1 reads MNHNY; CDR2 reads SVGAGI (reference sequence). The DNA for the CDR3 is TGTGCCACCTGCCCAGGCTCGGGAAACACCATATATTTT. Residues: CATCPGSGNTIYF.

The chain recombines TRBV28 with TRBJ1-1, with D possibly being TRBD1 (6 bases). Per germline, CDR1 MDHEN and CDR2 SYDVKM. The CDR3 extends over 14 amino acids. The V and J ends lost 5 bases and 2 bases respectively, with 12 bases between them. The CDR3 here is CASSPMDRNTEAFF. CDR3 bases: TGTGCCAGCAGTCCCATGGACAGAAACACTGAAGCTTTCTTT.

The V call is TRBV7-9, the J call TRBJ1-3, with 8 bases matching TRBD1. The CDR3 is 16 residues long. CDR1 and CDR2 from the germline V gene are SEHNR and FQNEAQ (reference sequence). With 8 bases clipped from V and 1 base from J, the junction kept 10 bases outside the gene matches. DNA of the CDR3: TGTGCCAGCCGGGATGACAGGGGAATTTCTGGAAACACCATATATTTT. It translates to CASRDDRGISGNTIYF.

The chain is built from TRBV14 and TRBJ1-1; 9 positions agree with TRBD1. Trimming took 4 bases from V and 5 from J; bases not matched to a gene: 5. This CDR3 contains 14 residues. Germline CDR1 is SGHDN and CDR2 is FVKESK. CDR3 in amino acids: CASSRYRGRTEAFF. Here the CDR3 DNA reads TGTGCCAGCAGCCGGTACAGGGGGCGAACTGAAGCTTTCTTT.

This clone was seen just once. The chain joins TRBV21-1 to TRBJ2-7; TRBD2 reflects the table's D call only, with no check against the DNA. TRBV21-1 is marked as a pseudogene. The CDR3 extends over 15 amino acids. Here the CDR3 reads CASSSHGRPDHEQYF. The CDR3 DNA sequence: TGTGCCAGCAGCTCCCACGGGAGACCCGACCACGAGCAGTACTTC.

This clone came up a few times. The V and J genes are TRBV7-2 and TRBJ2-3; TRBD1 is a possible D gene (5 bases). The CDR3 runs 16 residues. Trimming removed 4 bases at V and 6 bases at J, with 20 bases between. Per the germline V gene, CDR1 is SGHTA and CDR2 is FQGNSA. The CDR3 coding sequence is TGTGCCAGCAGCTCCCCTGTGACAGCCTCTGGGGATACGCAGTATTTT. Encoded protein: CASSSPVTASGDTQYF.

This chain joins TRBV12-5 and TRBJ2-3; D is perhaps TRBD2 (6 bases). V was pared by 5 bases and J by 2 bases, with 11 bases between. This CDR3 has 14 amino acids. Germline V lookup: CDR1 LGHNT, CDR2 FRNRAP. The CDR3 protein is CASGPGLHTDTQYF. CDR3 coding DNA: TGTGCTAGTGGTCCGGGACTCCACACAGATACGCAGTATTTT.

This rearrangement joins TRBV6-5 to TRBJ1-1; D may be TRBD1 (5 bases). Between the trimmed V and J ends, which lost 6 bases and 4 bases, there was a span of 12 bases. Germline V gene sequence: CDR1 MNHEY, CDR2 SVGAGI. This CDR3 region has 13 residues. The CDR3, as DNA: TGTGCCAGCAGATTAGCAGGGTTCACTGAAGCTTTCTTT. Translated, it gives CASRLAGFTEAFF.

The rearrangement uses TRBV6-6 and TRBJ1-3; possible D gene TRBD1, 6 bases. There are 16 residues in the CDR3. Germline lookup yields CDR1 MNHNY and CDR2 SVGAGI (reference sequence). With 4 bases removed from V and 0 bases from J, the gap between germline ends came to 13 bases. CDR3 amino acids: CASSLGGLNSGNTIYF. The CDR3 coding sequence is TGTGCCAGCAGTTTGGGGGGGCTCAACTCTGGAAACACCATATATTTT.

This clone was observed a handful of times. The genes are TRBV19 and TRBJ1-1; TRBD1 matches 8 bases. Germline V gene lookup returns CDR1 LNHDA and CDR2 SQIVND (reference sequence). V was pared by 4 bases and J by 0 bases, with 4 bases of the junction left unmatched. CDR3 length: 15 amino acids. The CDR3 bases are TGTGCCAGTAGTACAGAGGACAGGGTGAACACTGAAGCTTTCTTT. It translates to CASSTEDRVNTEAFF. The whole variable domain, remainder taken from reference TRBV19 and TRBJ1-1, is DGGITQSPKYLFRKEGQNVTLSCEQNLNHDAMYWYRQDPGQGLRLIYYSQIVNDFQKGDIAEGYSVSREKKESFPLTVTSAQKNPTAFYLCASSTEDRVNTEAFFGQGTRLTVV.

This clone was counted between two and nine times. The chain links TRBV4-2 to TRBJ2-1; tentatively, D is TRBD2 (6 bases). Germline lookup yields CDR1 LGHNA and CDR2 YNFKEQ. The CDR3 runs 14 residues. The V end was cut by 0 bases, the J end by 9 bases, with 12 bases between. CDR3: CASSQERSGSEQFF. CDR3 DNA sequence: TGTGCCAGCAGCCAAGAACGGAGCGGGTCTGAGCAGTTCTTC.

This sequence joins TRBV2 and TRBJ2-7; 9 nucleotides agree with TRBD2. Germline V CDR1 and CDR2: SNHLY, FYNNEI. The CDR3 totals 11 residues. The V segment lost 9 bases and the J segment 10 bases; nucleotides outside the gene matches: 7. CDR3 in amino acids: CASIAGVLQYF. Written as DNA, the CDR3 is TGTGCCAGTATAGCGGGAGTTTTACAGTACTTC.

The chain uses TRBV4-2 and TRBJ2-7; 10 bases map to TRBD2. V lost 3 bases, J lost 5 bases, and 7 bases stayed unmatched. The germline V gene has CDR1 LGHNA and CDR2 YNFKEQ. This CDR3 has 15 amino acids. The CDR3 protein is CASSQGAGGLNEQYF. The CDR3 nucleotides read TGTGCCAGCAGCCAGGGAGCGGGGGGGCTGAACGAGCAGTACTTC.

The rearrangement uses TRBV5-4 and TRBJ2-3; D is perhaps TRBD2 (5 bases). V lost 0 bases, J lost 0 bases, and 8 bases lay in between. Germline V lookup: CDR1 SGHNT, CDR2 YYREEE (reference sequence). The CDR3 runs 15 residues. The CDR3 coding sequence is TGTGCCAGCAGCTTGGTGGACTCAAGCACAGATACGCAGTATTTT. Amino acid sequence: CASSLVDSSTDTQYF.

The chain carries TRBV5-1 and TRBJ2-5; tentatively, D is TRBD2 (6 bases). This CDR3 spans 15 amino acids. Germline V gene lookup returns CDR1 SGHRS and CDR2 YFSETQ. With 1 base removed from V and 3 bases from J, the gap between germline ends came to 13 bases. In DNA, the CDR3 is TGCGCCAGCAGCTTGTTGGGGACTCGAGAAGAGACCCAGTACTTC. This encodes CASSLLGTREETQYF.

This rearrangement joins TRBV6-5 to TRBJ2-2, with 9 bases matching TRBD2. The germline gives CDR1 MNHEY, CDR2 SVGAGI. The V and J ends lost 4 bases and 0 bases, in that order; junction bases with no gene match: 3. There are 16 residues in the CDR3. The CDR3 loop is CASSSPSGANTGELFF. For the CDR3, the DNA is TGTGCCAGCAGTTCGCCTAGCGGGGCGAACACCGGGGAGCTGTTTTTT.

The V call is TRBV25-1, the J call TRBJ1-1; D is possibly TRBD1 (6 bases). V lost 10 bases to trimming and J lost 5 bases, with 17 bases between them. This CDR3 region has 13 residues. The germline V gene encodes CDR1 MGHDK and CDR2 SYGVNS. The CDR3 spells CATLSGDGTEAFF. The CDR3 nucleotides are TGTGCCACCCTGTCAGGGGATGGGACTGAAGCTTTCTTT.

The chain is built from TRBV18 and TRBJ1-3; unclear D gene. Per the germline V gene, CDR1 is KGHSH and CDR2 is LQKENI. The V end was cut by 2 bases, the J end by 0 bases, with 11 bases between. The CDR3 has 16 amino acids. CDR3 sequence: CASSPSRVNSGNTIYF. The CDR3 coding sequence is TGTGCCAGCTCACCATCGAGAGTGAACTCTGGAAACACCATATATTTT.

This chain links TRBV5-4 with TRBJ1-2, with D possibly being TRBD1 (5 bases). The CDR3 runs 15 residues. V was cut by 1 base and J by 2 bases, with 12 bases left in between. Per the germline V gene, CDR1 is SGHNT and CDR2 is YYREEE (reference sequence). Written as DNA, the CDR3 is TGTGCCAGCAGCTTGCTCTCAGGGTGGAACTATGGCTACACCTTC. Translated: CASSLLSGWNYGYTF.

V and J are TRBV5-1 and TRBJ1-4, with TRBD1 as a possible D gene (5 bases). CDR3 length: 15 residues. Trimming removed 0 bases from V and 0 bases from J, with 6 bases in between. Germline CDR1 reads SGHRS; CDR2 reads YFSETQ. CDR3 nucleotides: TGCGCCAGCAGCTTGGAGACAGCAACTAATGAAAAACTGTTTTTT. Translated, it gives CASSLETATNEKLFF.

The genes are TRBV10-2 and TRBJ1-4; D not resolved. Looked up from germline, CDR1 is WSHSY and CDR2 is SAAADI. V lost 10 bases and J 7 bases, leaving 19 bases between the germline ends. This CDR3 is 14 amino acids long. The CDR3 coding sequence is TGCGCCAACCCACCGGGATTCGTGGGTGAAAAACTGTTTTTT. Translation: CANPPGFVGEKLFF.

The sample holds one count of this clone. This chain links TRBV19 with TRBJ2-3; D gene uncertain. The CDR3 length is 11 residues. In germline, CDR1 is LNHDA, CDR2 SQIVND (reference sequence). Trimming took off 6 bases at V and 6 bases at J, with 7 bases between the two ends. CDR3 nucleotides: TGTGCCAGTAGGAGAACGGATACGCAGTATTTT. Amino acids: CASRRTDTQYF.

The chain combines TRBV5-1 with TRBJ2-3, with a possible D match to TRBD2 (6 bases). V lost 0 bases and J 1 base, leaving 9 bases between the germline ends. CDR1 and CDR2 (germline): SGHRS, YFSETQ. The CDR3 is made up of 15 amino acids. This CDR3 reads CASSLGLGGTDTQYF. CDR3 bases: TGCGCCAGCAGCTTGGGACTAGGGGGCACAGATACGCAGTATTTT. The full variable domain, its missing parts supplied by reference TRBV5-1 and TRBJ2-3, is KAGVTQTPRYLIKTRGQQVTLSCSPISGHRSVSWYQQTPGQGLQFLFEYFSETQRNKGNFPGRFSGRQFSNSRSEMNVSTLELGDSALYLCASSLGLGGTDTQYFGPGTRLTVL.

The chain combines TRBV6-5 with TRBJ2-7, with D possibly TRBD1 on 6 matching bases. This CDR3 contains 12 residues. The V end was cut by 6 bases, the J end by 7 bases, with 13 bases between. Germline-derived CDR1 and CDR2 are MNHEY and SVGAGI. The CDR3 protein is CASSSRGWEQYF. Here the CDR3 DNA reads TGTGCCAGCAGCTCCAGGGGTTGGGAGCAGTACTTC.

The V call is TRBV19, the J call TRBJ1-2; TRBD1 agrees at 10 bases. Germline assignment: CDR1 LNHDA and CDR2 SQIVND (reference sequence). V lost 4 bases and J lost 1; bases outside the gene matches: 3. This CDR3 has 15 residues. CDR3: CASSRDRGFNYGYTF. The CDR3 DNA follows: TGTGCCAGTAGTAGGGACAGGGGATTTAACTATGGCTACACCTTC.